The rows below give T cell receptor beta chains drawn from one sample of a study of blood T cell repertoires in COVID-19. Clones were sequenced by immunoSEQ multiplex PCR, and TCRdb holds only the in-frame ones, with some missing. Among about 53,000 clones listed, approximately 84% were seen once. Sequences were obtained from peripheral blood. The receptors derive from a human donor in a cohort sampled during active COVID-19. Each CDR3 is given with its conserved first and last residue. D genes are given only for firm matches. Clone size is shown for a subset of rows, as once, few, many or a class of expanded clone.

CDR3aa	CDR3nt	v_gene	j_gene	abundance	d_gene
CAALEVFNQPQHF	TGTGCCGCCCTCGAGGTGTTCAATCAGCCCCAGCATTTT	TRBV6-6	TRBJ1-5	few	.
CASSRGLGTDTQYF	TGTGCCAGCAGTAGGGGGCTAGGCACAGATACGCAGTATTTT	TRBV6-2/TRBV6-3	TRBJ2-3	.	TRBD1
CASSRGLAGELFF	TGTGCCAGCTCCCGTGGGCTTGCCGGGGAGCTGTTTTTT	TRBV18	TRBJ2-2	once	.
CASSPPGSPEAFF	TGTGCCAGCTCACCACCGGGGAGCCCTGAAGCTTTCTTT	TRBV18	TRBJ1-1	few	.
CASSLALAAPYNEQFF	TGCGCCAGCAGCTTGGCGCTAGCGGCCCCCTACAATGAGCAGTTCTTC	TRBV5-1	TRBJ2-1	.	TRBD2
CASSLTGVVTEAFF	TGTGCCAGCAGCTTAACAGGGGTGGTCACTGAAGCTTTCTTT	TRBV7-9	TRBJ1-1	.	TRBD1
CASSQEHTDTQYF	TGTGCCAGCAGCCAAGAACACACAGATACGCAGTATTTT	TRBV14	TRBJ2-3	.	.
CASSSEGGKGEQFF	TGCGCCAGCAGCAGCGAGGGAGGAAAAGGTGAGCAGTTCTTC	TRBV4-1	TRBJ2-1	.	.
CASSGPGLSTDTQYF	TGTGCCAGCTCAGGCCCGGGACTATCCACAGATACGCAGTATTTT	TRBV18	TRBJ2-3	.	TRBD2
CASSSVGVTGELFF	TGTGCCAGCAGCTCCGTCGGGGTAACCGGGGAGCTGTTTTTT	TRBV7-2	TRBJ2-2	.	.
CASSLALAGGRETQYF	TGCGCCAGCAGCTTGGCGCTAGCGGGGGGGCGGGAGACCCAGTACTTC	TRBV5-1	TRBJ2-5	.	TRBD2
CASSWEGGYNEQFF	TGTGCCAGCAGTTGGGAGGGGGGTTACAATGAGCAGTTCTTC	TRBV6-2/TRBV6-3	TRBJ2-1	.	.
CASSLSSRTGELFF	TGTGCCAGCAGCTTATCTAGTCGCACCGGGGAGCTGTTTTTT	TRBV7-2	TRBJ2-2	.	.
CASSIRGGEYGYTF	TGTGCCAGTAGTATTCGGGGAGGGGAATATGGCTACACCTTC	TRBV19	TRBJ1-2	.	.
CASTLYRNSYNSPLHF	TGTGCCAGCACCCTATACCGCAACTCCTATAATTCACCCCTCCACTTT	TRBV28	TRBJ1-6	.	.
CASSLGRQGSAGELFF	TGTGCCAGCAGCTTGGGGCGACAGGGGTCCGCCGGGGAGCTGTTTTTT	TRBV5-4	TRBJ2-2	.	TRBD1
CAWSDDLDTQYF	TGTGCCTGGAGTGATGACTTAGATACGCAGTATTTT	TRBV30	TRBJ2-3	few	.
CASSLSTPGLAGKDEQFF	TGTGCCAGCAGTTTATCGACCCCCGGACTAGCGGGAAAGGATGAGCAGTTCTTC	TRBV27	TRBJ2-1	.	TRBD2
CASSSLASGGGDTQYF	TGTGCCAGCAGCTCACTTGCTAGCGGGGGGGGAGATACGCAGTATTTT	TRBV11-2	TRBJ2-3	.	TRBD2
CVSSDEMGTYLNYEQYF	TGTGTCAGCAGTGATGAGATGGGCACCTACTTGAACTACGAGCAGTACTTC	TRBV6-1	TRBJ2-7	.	.
CASSLGTGSSFSNTEAFF	TGTGCCAGCAGCTTAGGGACAGGGTCCTCCTTTTCGAACACTGAAGCTTTCTTT	TRBV7-8	TRBJ1-1	.	TRBD1
CASSPVGGGSFYEQYF	TGTGCCAGCAGCCCCGTGGGAGGTGGGTCTTTTTACGAGCAGTACTTC	TRBV7-2	TRBJ2-7	.	.
CAWSVLGTGTQYF	TGTGCCTGGAGTGTACTGGGCACCGGGACCCAGTACTTC	TRBV30	TRBJ2-5	.	.
CASSRGSSYNSPLHF	TGTGCCAGCAGCCGAGGAAGCTCCTATAATTCACCCCTCCACTTT	TRBV7-9	TRBJ1-6	.	.
CASSIGLGQLDSPLHF	TGTGCCAGCAGCATAGGATTGGGGCAGCTAGATTCACCCCTCCACTTT	TRBV13	TRBJ1-6	.	.
CASSVESGRANEQFF	TGTGCCAGCAGCGTAGAGAGCGGGAGGGCGAATGAGCAGTTCTTC	TRBV9	TRBJ2-1	.	TRBD2
CASRREYEQYF	TGTGCCAGTAGGCGGGAGTACGAGCAGTACTTC	TRBV6-5	TRBJ2-7	once	TRBD2
CASGLSGTDTQYF	TGTGCCAGCGGGTTGTCGGGAACAGATACGCAGTATTTT	TRBV27	TRBJ2-3	many	.
CASSQDPAGGLWSGELFF	TGCGCCAGCAGCCAAGATCCCGCGGGGGGGCTTTGGAGCGGGGAGCTGTTTTTT	TRBV4-3	TRBJ2-2	.	TRBD2
CSASRGDSNQPQHF	TGCAGTGCTAGTCGGGGGGACAGCAATCAGCCCCAGCATTTT	TRBV20-1	TRBJ1-5	.	.
CASSSGLAGAAGELFF	TGTGCCAGCAGCTCCGGACTAGCGGGAGCTGCCGGGGAGCTGTTTTTT	TRBV7-7	TRBJ2-2	once	TRBD2
CASSQAWGQLNSPLHF	TGCGCCAGCAGCCAAGCCTGGGGACAGCTTAATTCACCCCTCCACTTT	TRBV4-3	TRBJ1-6	.	TRBD1
CASSFFQGLLYNEQFF	TGTGCCAGCAGCTTCTTCCAGGGACTTCTCTACAATGAGCAGTTCTTC	TRBV7-8	TRBJ2-1	.	.
CASGLGEGTYRNTIYF	TGTGCTAGTGGTTTGGGTGAGGGAACGTATAGAAACACCATATATTTT	TRBV12-5	TRBJ1-3	.	.
CASSSATSGVFDEQFF	TGTGCCAGCAGCTCCGCGACTAGCGGGGTTTTTGATGAGCAGTTCTTC	TRBV5-4	TRBJ2-1	.	TRBD2
CASSQEFTANEQFF	TGTGCCAGCAGCCAAGAGTTCACAGCAAATGAGCAGTTCTTC	TRBV4-2	TRBJ2-1	.	.
CASNRGGRTEAFF	TGTGCCAGCAACAGAGGAGGGCGGACTGAAGCTTTCTTT	TRBV9	TRBJ1-1	few	.
CASSQDHYNSYNEQFF	TGCGCCAGCAGCCAAGATCACTACAACTCCTACAATGAGCAGTTCTTC	TRBV4-3	TRBJ2-1	.	.
CASSGGTLYEQYF	TGTGCCAGCAGCGGCGGGACCCTCTACGAGCAGTACTTC	TRBV7-8	TRBJ2-7	.	.
CASSEVGLRGDYGYTF	TGTGCCAGCAGTGAAGTAGGTCTTCGGGGAGACTATGGCTACACCTTC	TRBV6-1	TRBJ1-2	once	.
CASSPWTGNNNEQFF	TGCGCCAGCAGCCCATGGACAGGGAATAACAATGAGCAGTTCTTC	TRBV5-1	TRBJ2-1	.	TRBD1
CAISPSDRGATDTQYF	TGTGCCATCAGTCCCTCGGACAGGGGGGCCACAGATACGCAGTATTTT	TRBV10-3	TRBJ2-3	.	TRBD1
CASSFAGGRGMQQYF	TGTGCCAGCAGTTTCGCGGGAGGCAGGGGTATGCAGCAGTACTTC	TRBV27	TRBJ2-7	once	TRBD2
CASSFEMNYGYTF	TGCGCCAGCAGCTTCGAGATGAACTATGGCTACACCTTC	TRBV5-1	TRBJ1-2	.	.
CAIPQGTGNSPLHF	TGTGCCATCCCGCAGGGGACAGGGAATTCACCCCTCCACTTT	TRBV21-1	TRBJ1-6	.	.
CASSPEGGQPQHF	TGTGCCAGCAGCCCGGAAGGAGGGCAGCCCCAGCATTTT	TRBV28	TRBJ1-5	.	.
CASSWSTGTGEETQYF	TGTGCCAGCAGCTGGTCGACCGGGACAGGGGAAGAGACCCAGTACTTC	TRBV11-2	TRBJ2-5	.	TRBD1
CASGWGQGTGEQYF	TGTGCCAGCGGATGGGGACAGGGAACGGGGGAGCAGTACTTC	TRBV2	TRBJ2-7	.	TRBD1
CASSDATGSGALGVSQPQHF	TGTGCCAGTAGTGACGCAACAGGATCAGGGGCCCTCGGAGTAAGTCAGCCCCAGCATTTT	TRBV19	TRBJ1-5	few	.
CASSLMATEEHEQFF	TGTGCCAGCAGCTTAATGGCCACCGAGGAACATGAGCAGTTCTTC	TRBV13	TRBJ2-1	.	.
CASTSPRGGVYEQYF	TGTGCCAGTACCTCCCCCCGGGGGGGGGTCTACGAGCAGTACTTC	TRBV19	TRBJ2-7	.	TRBD2
CVRRRGLFNDGGNQPQHF	TGTGTCAGACGGCGGGGGCTATTTAATGATGGGGGAAATCAGCCCCAGCATTTT	TRBV3-1/TRBV3-2	TRBJ1-5	.	.
CASSEGRGLSTNEKLFF	TGTGCCAGCAGTGAGGGCAGGGGGCTAAGCACTAATGAAAAACTGTTTTTT	TRBV2	TRBJ1-4	.	TRBD1
CASSFTGGPVNEQFF	TGTGCCAGTAGTTTTACAGGGGGACCAGTCAATGAGCAGTTCTTC	TRBV19	TRBJ2-1	.	TRBD1
CASSVDQGAPRGYTF	TGTGCCAGCAGCGTAGATCAGGGGGCGCCGCGGGGCTACACCTTC	TRBV9	TRBJ1-2	.	TRBD1
CASSALMASNEQYF	TGTGCCAGCAGCGCCCTAATGGCTAGCAACGAGCAGTACTTC	TRBV7-2	TRBJ2-7	.	.